This T cell receptor (delta chain) came from a study of gamma-delta T cells after stem cell transplantation. TCRdb called clones from the RT-PCR reads again using CATT. The table includes over a thousand delta-chain clones, roughly 9% detected once. On this clone: It may be a read error: a sequence one base away is much more abundant. This CDR3 is also generated by other DNA sequences in the sample.

Sequences were obtained from gamma-delta T cells. This receptor was obtained from a human donor. It is not recorded whose cells these are; they may come from a transplant donor.

The CDR3 reads CACDTLKVLGEDSWDTRQMFF. CDR3 bases: TGTGCCTGTGACACTCTCAAAGTCCTGGGGGAAGACTCCTGGGACACCCGACAGATGTTTTTC. The chain joins TRDV2 to TRDJ3; 8 bases line up with TRDD3. Germline trimming cut 1 base from V and 0 bases from J; bases unmatched to any gene: 13. CDR1 and CDR2 (germline): GEAIGNYY, EKD. CDR3 size: 21 residues.